The T cell receptor (beta chain) under discussion was sequenced for a study of molecular identifiers for immune sequencing clone quantification. Turning to the study itself: RNA from approximately 20,000 or 98,000 naive CD8 cells was split five ways in replicates, with four sequenced. General study results and limits: Jurkat TCR RNA that was spiked in from one cell was reportedly detectable among some 980,000 naive cells. Over 99% of effector molecules, yet under 1% of naive-cell molecules, were held by clones above 20 RNA copies.

One entry per CDR3 protein, called by TCRdb with MiXCR from the PCR reads. The sample contains about 86,000 distinct CDR3 sequences, 20% to 30% of which appear only once. As regards this clonotype: Its specificity is unknown.

Investigators produced naive CD8 libraries from roughly 20,000 to 1,000,000 sorted cells, drawing on 10%, 30% or 50% RNA. Germline CDR1 is MNHEY and CDR2 is SMNVEV (reference sequence). The CDR3 extends over 14 amino acids. Trimming removed 2 bases from V and 0 bases from J, with 7 bases in between. This chain connects TRBV27 to TRBJ1-2, with no clear D. The source of this sequence is a human donor in good health. Some libraries in this study had Jurkat cell RNA spiked in. Sequenced material: naive CD8+ T cells from blood, with Jurkat cell RNA spiked in. Subset specified: FACS-sorted CD8+CD4-CCR7+CD45RA+ naive T cells. The CDR3 loop reads CASSLMPANYGYTF. The CDR3 DNA follows: TGTGCCAGCAGTTTAATGCCAGCTAACTATGGCTACACCTTC.